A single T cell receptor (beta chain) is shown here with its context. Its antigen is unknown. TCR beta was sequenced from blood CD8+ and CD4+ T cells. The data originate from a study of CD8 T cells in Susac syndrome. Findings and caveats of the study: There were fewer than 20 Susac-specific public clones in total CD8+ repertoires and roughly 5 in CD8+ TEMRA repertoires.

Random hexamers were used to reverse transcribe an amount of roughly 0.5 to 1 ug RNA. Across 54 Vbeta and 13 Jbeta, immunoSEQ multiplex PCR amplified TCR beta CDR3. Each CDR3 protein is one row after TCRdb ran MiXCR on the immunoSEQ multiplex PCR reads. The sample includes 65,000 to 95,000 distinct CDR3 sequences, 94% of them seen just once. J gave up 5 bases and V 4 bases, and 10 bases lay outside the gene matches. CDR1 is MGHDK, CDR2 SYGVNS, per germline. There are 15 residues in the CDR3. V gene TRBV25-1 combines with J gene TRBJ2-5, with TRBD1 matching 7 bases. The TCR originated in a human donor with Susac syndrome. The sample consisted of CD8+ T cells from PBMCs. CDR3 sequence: CASSGSTGHGETQYF. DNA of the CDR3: TGTGCCAGCAGTGGATCGACAGGGCATGGGGAGACCCAGTACTTC.